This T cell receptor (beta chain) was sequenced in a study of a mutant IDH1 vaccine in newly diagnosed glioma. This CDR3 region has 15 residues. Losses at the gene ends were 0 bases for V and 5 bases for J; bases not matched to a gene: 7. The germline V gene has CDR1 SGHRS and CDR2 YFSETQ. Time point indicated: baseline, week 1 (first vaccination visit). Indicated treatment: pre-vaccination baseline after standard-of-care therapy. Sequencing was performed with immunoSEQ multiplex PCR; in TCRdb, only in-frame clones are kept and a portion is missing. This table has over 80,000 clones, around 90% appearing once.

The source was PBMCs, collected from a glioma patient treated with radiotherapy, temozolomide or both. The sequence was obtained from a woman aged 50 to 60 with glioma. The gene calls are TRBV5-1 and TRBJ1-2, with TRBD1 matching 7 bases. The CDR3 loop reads CASSLGSRGNYGYTF. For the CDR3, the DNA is TGCGCCAGCAGCTTGGGTTCCAGGGGGAATTATGGCTACACCTTC. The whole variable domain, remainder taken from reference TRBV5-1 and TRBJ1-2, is KAGVTQTPRYLIKTRGQQVTLSCSPISGHRSVSWYQQTPGQGLQFLFEYFSETQRNKGNFPGRFSGRQFSNSRSEMNVSTLELGDSALYLCASSLGSRGNYGYTFGSGTRLTVV.